The 19 T cell receptor beta chains reported below all come from one sample, sequenced in a study of T cell responses to AZD1222 COVID-19 vaccine. Clones were sequenced by immunoSEQ multiplex PCR, and TCRdb holds only the in-frame ones, with some missing. The table shows just under 150,000 clones, with about 86% occurring only once. The specimen comprised peripheral blood, sampled 28 days after the second AZD1222 dose. These receptors originate from an adult who received the AZD1222 COVID-19 vaccine.

The V call is TRBV28, the J call TRBJ1-1, with D possibly being TRBD1 (6 bases). V was cut by 5 bases and J by 5 bases, with 18 bases left in between. There are 15 residues in the CDR3. The germline V gene has CDR1 MDHEN and CDR2 SYDVKM. As DNA, the CDR3 is TGTGCCAGCAGTCCTTACCAGGGGCGAGGGACTGAAGCTTTCTTT. It yields the protein CASSPYQGRGTEAFF.

The chain recombines TRBV4-1 with TRBJ1-6; D unclear. The CDR3 spans 16 residues. The germline CDR1 and CDR2 sequences are MGHRA and YSYEKL. The V end lost 0 bases, the J end lost 8 bases, and 14 bases lay between the germline ends. CDR3 protein: CASSQDSHMWDSPLHF. Written as DNA, the CDR3 is TGCGCCAGCAGCCAAGATAGCCATATGTGGGATTCACCCCTCCACTTT.

The chain recombines TRBV7-2 with TRBJ1-1; D remains ambiguous. Looked up from germline, CDR1 is SGHTA and CDR2 is FQGNSA. The CDR3 contains 14 residues. V was clipped by 5 bases and J by 2 bases, with 12 bases between them. The CDR3 sequence is CASSLTLQNTEAFF. In DNA, the CDR3 is TGTGCCAGCAGCCTGACCTTACAAAACACTGAAGCTTTCTTT.

The chain combines TRBV5-6 with TRBJ1-2; D gene uncertain. Trimming shortened V by 2 bases and J by 5 bases, and 10 bases separated the two germline ends. The CDR3 length is 13 residues. Germline assignment: CDR1 SGHDT and CDR2 YYEEEE. The CDR3 protein is CASSLDQKYGYTF. Here the CDR3 DNA reads TGTGCCAGCAGCTTAGATCAGAAGTATGGCTACACCTTC.

This chain connects TRBV25-1 to TRBJ1-1; D is perhaps TRBD1 (5 bases). The CDR3 extends over 13 amino acids. Between the trimmed V and J ends, which lost 6 bases and 12 bases, there was a span of 20 bases. Germline lookup yields CDR1 MGHDK and CDR2 SYGVNS. Here the CDR3 DNA reads TGTGCCAGCAGAAGGAAAGCACAGGTTAAAACTTTCTTT. Its protein is CASRRKAQVKTFF.

The chain carries TRBV6-5 and TRBJ1-1; D gene unclear. This CDR3 region has 11 residues. Germline-derived CDR1 and CDR2 are MNHEY and SVGAGI. Trimming shortened V by 7 bases and J by 2 bases, and 5 bases separated the two germline ends. The CDR3 here is CASKDNTEAFF. The CDR3 coding sequence is TGTGCCAGCAAAGATAACACTGAAGCTTTCTTT.

V usage is TRBV12-2 and J usage is TRBJ2-7; TRBD2, the D gene given by the table, was not confirmed from the DNA. TRBV12-2 is termed a pseudogene. The CDR3 is made up of 20 amino acids. CDR3 sequence reads: CASRLEDRLAGGPPSYEQYF. The DNA of the CDR3 is TGTGCAAGTCGCTTAGAAGATCGTCTAGCGGGAGGCCCGCCTAGCTACGAGCAGTACTTC.

The gene calls are TRBV15 and TRBJ1-6, with D hard to call. Germline loops: CDR1 LNHNV, CDR2 YYDKDF (reference sequence). V was clipped by 8 bases and J by 4 bases, with 15 bases between them. This CDR3 contains 15 residues. DNA of the CDR3: TGTGCCACCTTGGACCTCCCTCCTTATAATTCACCCCTCCACTTT. It codes for CATLDLPPYNSPLHF. The whole variable domain, remainder taken from reference TRBV15 and TRBJ1-6, is DAMVIQNPRYQVTQFGKPVTLSCSQTLNHNVMYWYQQKSSQAPKLLFHYYDKDFNNEADTPDNFQSRRPNTSFCFLDIRSPGLGDTAMYLCATLDLPPYNSPLHFGNGTRLTVT.

The chain employs TRBV11-3 and TRBJ2-4, with TRBD1 matching over 9 bases. The length of the CDR3 is 17 residues. With V trimmed by 5 bases and J by 5 bases, 13 bases remained unmatched. Germline V gives CDR1 SGHNT, CDR2 YENEEA. This CDR3 is CASSRGLTGGSENIQYF. The DNA for the CDR3 is TGTGCCAGCAGCCGAGGCCTCACAGGGGGCTCGGAAAACATTCAGTACTTC.

V gene TRBV19 combines with J gene TRBJ1-3; 7 bases match TRBD1. CDR3 length: 14 amino acids. Germline lookup yields CDR1 LNHDA and CDR2 SQIVND (reference sequence). V was pared by 5 bases and J by 4 bases, with 5 bases of the junction left unmatched. CDR3 region: CASSETGRGNTIYF. DNA of the CDR3: TGTGCCAGTAGTGAGACAGGGAGAGGAAACACCATATATTTT. Filled out from reference TRBV19 and TRBJ1-3, the complete variable domain reads DGGITQSPKYLFRKEGQNVTLSCEQNLNHDAMYWYRQDPGQGLRLIYYSQIVNDFQKGDIAEGYSVSREKKESFPLTVTSAQKNPTAFYLCASSETGRGNTIYFGEGSWLTVV.

Concerning this clone itself: Mismatch with germline at one junction end may stem from a read error. The rearrangement uses TRBV10-2 and TRBJ1-2, with 10 bases aligning to TRBD1. Germline CDR1 WSHSY, CDR2 SAAADI. The CDR3 runs to 13 residues. As DNA, the CDR3 is TGCGCCAGCACCCCCGGGACAGGGGAGCACTTAGGGTTC. Its protein product is CASTPGTGEHLGF.

The genes are TRBV9 and TRBJ1-6; the D gene is possibly TRBD1 (6 bases). Looked up from germline, CDR1 is SGDLS and CDR2 is YYNGEE. The length of the CDR3 is 16 residues. V lost 4 bases, J lost 10 bases, and 21 bases lay in between. CDR3 sequence reads: CASSTDRSGGISPLHF. The CDR3 bases are TGTGCCAGCAGCACAGACAGGTCGGGGGGAATATCACCCCTCCACTTT.

V and J are TRBV7-2 and TRBJ2-7, with D uncertain. The CDR3 length is 14 residues. V was pared by 5 bases and J by 4 bases, with 15 bases between. In germline, CDR1 is SGHTA, CDR2 FQGNSA. In DNA form, the CDR3 reads TGTGCCAGCAGCCCGGCGGCCTCCCGGTACGAGCAGTACTTC. The encoded protein is CASSPAASRYEQYF.

The chain couples TRBV9 to TRBJ2-1; 8 bases are a match to TRBD1. After removal of 3 bases from V and 0 bases from J, the junction contained 5 bases not matched to a gene. Germline assignment: CDR1 SGDLS and CDR2 YYNGEE. CDR3 length equals 16 residues. The CDR3 protein is CASSARGQVSYNEQFF. The CDR3 DNA reads as TGTGCCAGCAGCGCCCGGGGACAGGTCTCCTACAATGAGCAGTTCTTC.

The V call is TRBV7-7, the J call TRBJ2-5; the D gene could be TRBD1 or TRBD2 (5 bases each). Germline lookup yields CDR1 SSHAT and CDR2 FNYEAQ (reference sequence). The CDR3 is 15 residues long. V was trimmed by 4 bases and J by 5 bases, leaving 17 bases between them. The CDR3 is CASSSSPGPTETQYF. The DNA for the CDR3 is TGTGCCAGCAGCTCCTCACCGGGACCGACGGAGACCCAGTACTTC. Supplemented by reference TRBV7-7 and TRBJ2-5, the full variable domain reads GAGVSQSPRYKVTKRGQDVTLRCDPISSHATLYWYQQALGQGPEFLTYFNYEAQPDKSGLPSDRFSAERPEGSISTLTIQRTEQRDSAMYRCASSSSPGPTETQYFGPGTRLLVL.

This chain connects TRBV28 to TRBJ2-1; 7 positions match TRBD1. This CDR3 comprises 12 residues. The germline V gene has CDR1 MDHEN and CDR2 SYDVKM. Trimming at V came to 8 bases and at J to 10 bases, leaving 8 bases not matched to a gene. The CDR3 protein is CASAQTGKEQFF. DNA for the CDR3: TGTGCCAGCGCGCAGACAGGGAAGGAGCAGTTCTTC.

The rearrangement joins TRBV18 to TRBJ2-5; 7 bases are a match to TRBD1. The CDR3 runs 15 residues. Germline V gives CDR1 KGHSH, CDR2 LQKENI. The V segment lost 6 bases and the J segment 2 bases; nucleotides outside the gene matches: 9. The CDR3 loop reads CASSPGTDIQETQYF. The CDR3 DNA is TGTGCCAGCTCTCCGGGGACAGACATACAAGAGACCCAGTACTTC.

This chain joins TRBV5-1 and TRBJ2-7; weak D call: TRBD2 (6 bases). Germline V lookup: CDR1 SGHRS, CDR2 YFSETQ. V dropped 3 bases and J dropped 6 bases, with 13 bases sitting between them. This CDR3 spans 13 amino acids. The CDR3 nucleotides are TGCGCCAGCAGCTCCGACTGGGGACTCGAGCAGTACTTC. Its translation is CASSSDWGLEQYF.

The rearrangement uses TRBV5-6 and TRBJ1-6; maybe TRBD1 (5 bases). The germline gives CDR1 SGHDT, CDR2 YYEEEE. V was shortened by 2 bases and J by 7 bases, with 13 bases between the two germline ends. The CDR3 sequence is 15 residues long. This CDR3 reads CASSLIDSGNSPLHF. CDR3 DNA sequence: TGTGCCAGCAGCTTAATCGACAGCGGGAATTCACCCCTCCACTTT.